Listed below are T cell receptor beta chains from one sample, sequenced in a study of molecular identifiers for immune sequencing clone quantification. TCRdb analysed the PCR reads with MiXCR anew, one entry per CDR3 protein. This table has about half a million distinct CDR3 sequences, 20% to 25% appearing once. Source material: naive CD8+ T cells from blood, with Jurkat cell RNA spiked in. The receptors here all came from a human donor in good health. Some libraries in this study had Jurkat cell RNA spiked in. Each CDR3 is given without its conserved first and last residue. A clone size is listed for some rows: how often the clone was seen (once, few, many), or a class if it is expanded.

clone_size	v_call	j_call	cdr3_aa
.	TRBV7-2	TRBJ2-7	ASSPTGNEQC
many	TRBV5-6	TRBJ2-2	ASSPQRKNTGELF
many	TRBV30	TRBJ2-7	AWSLFAGVTYEQY
few	TRBV30	TRBJ1-2	AWSSRVGYT
few	TRBV18	TRBJ2-7	ASSPPKGRSSYEQY
.	TRBV12-3/TRBV12-4	TRBJ2-2	ASSSSGTGATGELF
many	TRBV5-1	TRBJ2-3	ASSSAGGTDTQY
.	TRBV7-2	TRBJ2-7	ASRPTLAGEYEQY
few	TRBV29-1	TRBJ2-1	SVDFISYNEQF
.	TRBV6-2/TRBV6-3	TRBJ1-5	ASSYARAAGDIYNNQPQH
many	TRBV29-1	TRBJ2-7	SVILWGMYEQY
many	TRBV6-2/TRBV6-3	TRBJ1-6	ASTRGDREFSPLH